This T cell receptor beta chain was found in a study of human CD8 memory T cell subsets. Study-level results: Apart from T cell receptor beta chains, no chains were sequenced in the study.

The germline V gene has CDR1 MGHRA and CDR2 YSYEKL. The CDR3 loop spans 14 amino acids. Making the TCR beta libraries relied on UMI-labeled 5' RACE. TCRdb reprocessed the 5' RACE reads and reports one entry per CDR3 protein, with no DNA. This sample's table has more than 15,000 distinct CDR3 sequences. A note on this clonotype: What it binds is not known.

Sequenced: CD8+ stem-like memory T cells (TSCM and TCM) sorted from PBMCs. The subset here: stem-like memory CD8 T cells (TSTEM), CCR7+ PD-1- TIGIT-. V is TRBV4-1 and J is TRBJ2-1; there is no DNA to check the TCRdb D call of TRBD2. The receptor was derived from a human donor in good health. The CDR3 region is CASSQAPSGNEQFF.